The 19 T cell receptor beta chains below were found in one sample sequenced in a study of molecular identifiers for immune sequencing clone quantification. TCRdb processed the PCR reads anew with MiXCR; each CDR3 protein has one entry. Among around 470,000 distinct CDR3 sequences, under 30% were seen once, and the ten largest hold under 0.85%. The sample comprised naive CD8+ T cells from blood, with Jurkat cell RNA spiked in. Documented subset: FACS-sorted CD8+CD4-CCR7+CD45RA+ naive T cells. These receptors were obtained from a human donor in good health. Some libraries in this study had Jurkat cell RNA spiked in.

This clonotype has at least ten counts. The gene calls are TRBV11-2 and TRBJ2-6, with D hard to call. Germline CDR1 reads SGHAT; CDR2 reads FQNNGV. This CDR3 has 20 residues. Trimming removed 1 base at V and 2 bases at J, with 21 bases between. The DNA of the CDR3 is TGTGCCAGCAGCTTAGTCTTTGCTTTGGGCCGCTACCCTGGGGCCAACGTCCTGACTTTC. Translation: CASSLVFALGRYPGANVLTF.

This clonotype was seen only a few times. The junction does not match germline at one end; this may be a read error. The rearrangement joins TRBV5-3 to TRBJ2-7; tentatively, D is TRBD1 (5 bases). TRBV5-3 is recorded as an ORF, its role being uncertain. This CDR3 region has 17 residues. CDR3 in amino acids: CASSLGSRDVSSYEQYF. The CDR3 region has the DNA TGTGCCAGCAGCTTGGGGTCCAGGGATGTGAGCTCCTACGAGCAGTACTTC.

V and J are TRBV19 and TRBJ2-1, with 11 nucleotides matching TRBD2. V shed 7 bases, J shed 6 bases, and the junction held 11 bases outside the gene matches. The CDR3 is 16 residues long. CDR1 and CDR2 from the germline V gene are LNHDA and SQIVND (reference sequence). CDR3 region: CASTLSGTSGGNEQFF. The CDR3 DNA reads TGTGCCAGTACCCTTTCGGGGACTAGCGGAGGCAATGAGCAGTTCTTC. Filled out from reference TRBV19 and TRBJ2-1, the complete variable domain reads DGGITQSPKYLFRKEGQNVTLSCEQNLNHDAMYWYRQDPGQGLRLIYYSQIVNDFQKGDIAEGYSVSREKKESFPLTVTSAQKNPTAFYLCASTLSGTSGGNEQFFGPGTRLTVL.

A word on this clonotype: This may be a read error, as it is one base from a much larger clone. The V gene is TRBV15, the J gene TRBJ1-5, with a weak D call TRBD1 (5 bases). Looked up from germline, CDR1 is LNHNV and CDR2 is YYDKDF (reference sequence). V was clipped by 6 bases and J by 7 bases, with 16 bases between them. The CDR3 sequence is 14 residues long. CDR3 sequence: CATRGIGVAQPQHF. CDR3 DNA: TGTGCCACCAGGGGCATAGGGGTTGCCCAGCCCCAGCATTTT.

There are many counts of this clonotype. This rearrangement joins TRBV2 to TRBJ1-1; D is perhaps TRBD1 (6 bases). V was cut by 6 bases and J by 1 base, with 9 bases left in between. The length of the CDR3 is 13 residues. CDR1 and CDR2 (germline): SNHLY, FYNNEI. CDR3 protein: CASREDRNTEAFF. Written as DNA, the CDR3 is TGTGCCAGCAGGGAGGACAGGAACACTGAAGCTTTCTTT. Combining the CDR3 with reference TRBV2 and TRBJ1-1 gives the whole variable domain EPEVTQTPSHQVTQMGQEVILRCVPISNHLYFYWYRQILGQKVEFLVSFYNNEISEKSEIFDDQFSVERPDGSNFTLKIRSTKLEDSAMYFCASREDRNTEAFFGQGTRLTVV.

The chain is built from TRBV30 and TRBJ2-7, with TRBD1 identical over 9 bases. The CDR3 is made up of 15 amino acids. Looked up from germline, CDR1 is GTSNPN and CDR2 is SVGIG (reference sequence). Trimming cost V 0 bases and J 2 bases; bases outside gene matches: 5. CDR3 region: CAWSVPRQGAYEQYF. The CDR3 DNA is TGTGCCTGGAGTGTACCGAGACAGGGGGCCTACGAGCAGTACTTC. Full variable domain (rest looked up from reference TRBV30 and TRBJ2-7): SQTIHQWPATLVQPVGSPLSLECTVEGTSNPNLYWYRQAAGRGLQLLFYSVGIGQISSEVPQNLSASRPQDRQFILSSKKLLLSDSGFYLCAWSVPRQGAYEQYFGPGTRLTVT.

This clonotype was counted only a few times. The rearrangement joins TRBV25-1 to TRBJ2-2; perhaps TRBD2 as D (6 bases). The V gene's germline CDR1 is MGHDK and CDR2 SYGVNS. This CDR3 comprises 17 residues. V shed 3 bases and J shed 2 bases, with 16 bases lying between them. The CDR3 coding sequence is TGTGCCAGCAGTGACCCCCGGGGGTTCGTTAACACCGGGGAGCTGTTTTTT. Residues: CASSDPRGFVNTGELFF.

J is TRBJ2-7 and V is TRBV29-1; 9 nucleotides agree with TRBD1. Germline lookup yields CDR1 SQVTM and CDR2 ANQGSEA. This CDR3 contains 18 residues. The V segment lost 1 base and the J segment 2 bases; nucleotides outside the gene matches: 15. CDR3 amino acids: CSVEGGSGGDREPYEQYF. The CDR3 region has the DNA TGCAGCGTTGAAGGCGGATCAGGGGGGGACAGGGAGCCCTACGAGCAGTACTTC.

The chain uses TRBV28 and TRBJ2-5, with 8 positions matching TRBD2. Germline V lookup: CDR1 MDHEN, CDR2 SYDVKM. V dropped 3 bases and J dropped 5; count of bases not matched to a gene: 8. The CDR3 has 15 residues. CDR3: CASSLSGTRLETQYF. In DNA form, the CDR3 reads TGTGCCAGCAGTTTGTCCGGGACTAGACTGGAGACCCAGTACTTC.

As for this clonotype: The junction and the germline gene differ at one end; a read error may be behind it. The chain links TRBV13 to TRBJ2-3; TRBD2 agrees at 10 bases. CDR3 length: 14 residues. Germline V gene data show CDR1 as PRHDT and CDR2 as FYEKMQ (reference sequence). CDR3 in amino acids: CASSPGLATDTQSF. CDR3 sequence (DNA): TGTGCCAGCAGTCCGGGACTAGCGACAGATACGCAGTCTTTT.

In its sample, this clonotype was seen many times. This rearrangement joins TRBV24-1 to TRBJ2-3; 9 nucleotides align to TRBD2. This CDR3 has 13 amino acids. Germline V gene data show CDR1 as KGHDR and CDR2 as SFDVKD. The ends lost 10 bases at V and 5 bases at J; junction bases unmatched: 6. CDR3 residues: CATTSGGLDTQYF. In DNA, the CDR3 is TGTGCCACGACTAGCGGAGGACTAGATACGCAGTATTTT.

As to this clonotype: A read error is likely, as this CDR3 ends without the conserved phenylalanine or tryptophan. The CDR3 DNA reads as TGTGCCTGGAGCCAGGGGCTGGGAAATCAGCCCCAGCATCTT. It codes for CAWSQGLGNQPQHL. The chain employs TRBV30 and TRBJ1-5; tentatively, D is TRBD1 (6 bases). Deletions cut 3 bases from V and 4 bases from J, with 13 bases between. Germline CDR1 is GTSNPN and CDR2 is SVGIG (reference sequence). This CDR3 comprises 14 residues.

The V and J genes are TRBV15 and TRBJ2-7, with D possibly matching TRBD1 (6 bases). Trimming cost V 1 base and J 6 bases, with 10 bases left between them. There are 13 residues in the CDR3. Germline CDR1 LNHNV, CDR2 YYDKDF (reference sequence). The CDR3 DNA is TGTGCCACCAGCAGAGTATTAGGGGGCGAGCAGTACTTC. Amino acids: CATSRVLGGEQYF.

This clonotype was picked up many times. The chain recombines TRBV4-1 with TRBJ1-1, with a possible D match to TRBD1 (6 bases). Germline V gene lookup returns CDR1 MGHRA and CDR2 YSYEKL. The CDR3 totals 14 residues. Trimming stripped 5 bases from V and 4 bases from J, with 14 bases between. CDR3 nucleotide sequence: TGCGCCAGCAGCGCACAGGGAGTGGGCACTGAAGCTTTCTTT. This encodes CASSAQGVGTEAFF.

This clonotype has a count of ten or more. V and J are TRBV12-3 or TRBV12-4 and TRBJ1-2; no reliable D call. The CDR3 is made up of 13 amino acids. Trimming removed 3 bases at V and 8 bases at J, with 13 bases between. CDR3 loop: CASSFWTTSGYTF. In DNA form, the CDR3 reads TGTGCCAGCAGTTTCTGGACGACATCCGGCTACACCTTC.

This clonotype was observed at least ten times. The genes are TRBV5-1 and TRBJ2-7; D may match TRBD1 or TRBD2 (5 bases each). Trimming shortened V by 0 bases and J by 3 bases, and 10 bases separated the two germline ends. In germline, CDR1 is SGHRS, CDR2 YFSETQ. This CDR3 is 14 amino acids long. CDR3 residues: CASSLGSGLYEQYF. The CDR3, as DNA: TGCGCCAGCAGCTTGGGATCGGGGCTCTACGAGCAGTACTTC. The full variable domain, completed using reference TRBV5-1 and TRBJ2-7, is KAGVTQTPRYLIKTRGQQVTLSCSPISGHRSVSWYQQTPGQGLQFLFEYFSETQRNKGNFPGRFSGRQFSNSRSEMNVSTLELGDSALYLCASSLGSGLYEQYFGPGTRLTVT.

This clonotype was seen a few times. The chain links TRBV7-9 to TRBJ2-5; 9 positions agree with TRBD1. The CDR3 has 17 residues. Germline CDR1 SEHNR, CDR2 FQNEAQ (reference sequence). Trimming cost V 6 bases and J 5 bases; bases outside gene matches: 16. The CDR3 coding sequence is TGTGCCAGCAGTTACGAACCGGGGACAGGGTTGTTTGAGACCCAGTACTTC. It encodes CASSYEPGTGLFETQYF.

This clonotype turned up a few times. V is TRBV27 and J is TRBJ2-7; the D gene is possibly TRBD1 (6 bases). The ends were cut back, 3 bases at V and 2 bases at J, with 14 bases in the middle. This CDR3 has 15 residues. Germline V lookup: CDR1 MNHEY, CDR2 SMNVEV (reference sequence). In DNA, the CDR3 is TGTGCCAGCAGTTTTTCGGACAGCTTAACCTACGAGCAGTACTTC. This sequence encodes CASSFSDSLTYEQYF.

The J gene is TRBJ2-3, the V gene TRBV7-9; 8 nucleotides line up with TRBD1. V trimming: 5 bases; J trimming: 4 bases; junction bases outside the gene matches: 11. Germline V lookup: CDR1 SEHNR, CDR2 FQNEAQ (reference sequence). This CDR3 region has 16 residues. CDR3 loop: CASSGGRGLDADTQYF. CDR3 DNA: TGTGCCAGCAGCGGGGGCAGGGGGCTGGACGCAGATACGCAGTATTTT.